These 14 T cell receptor beta chains were all obtained from the same sample, sequenced in a study of beta chain features in type 1 diabetes. Expressed TCRB transcripts were sequenced, since all the RNA that had been isolated was reverse transcribed. The repertoire was sequenced with immunoSEQ multiplex PCR; TCRdb's copy has only in-frame clones and lacks some. The table lists around 340,000 clones, approximately 8.2% of them singletons, with more than 0.4% in the top ten. Sequenced input: central memory CD4+ T cells from blood. These receptors were taken from a woman aged 18-29 years in good health.

This sequence joins TRBV6-5 and TRBJ2-5; D may be TRBD2 (7 bases). The CDR3 totals 15 residues. Germline CDR1 and CDR2: MNHEY and SVGAGI. V shed 5 bases and J shed 5 bases, with 18 bases lying between them. The DNA for the CDR3 is TGTGCCAGCAGTGCAGAGGGGGGGCTTGGGGAGACCCAGTACTTC. Protein: CASSAEGGLGETQYF.

This clone was detected many times. The CDR3 protein is CASSVEPRSTDTQYF. The CDR3 DNA sequence: TGTGCCAGCAGCGTAGAGCCTCGTTCCACAGATACGCAGTATTTT. The chain couples TRBV9 to TRBJ2-3; D unresolved. The V gene lost 0 bases and the J gene lost 2 bases, with 10 bases spanning the gap. CDR3 size: 15 residues. Germline V gives CDR1 SGDLS, CDR2 YYNGEE.

This clone was seen repeatedly, ten times or more. J is TRBJ2-1 and V is TRBV14; no reliable D call. V lost 5 bases, J lost 2 bases, and 1 base lay in between. This CDR3 spans 11 amino acids. CDR1 is SGHDN, CDR2 FVKESK, per germline. Written as DNA, the CDR3 is TGTGCCAGCAGCGCCTACAATGAGCAGTTCTTC. Encoded protein: CASSAYNEQFF.

This clone was picked up many times. The V gene is TRBV4-2, the J gene TRBJ2-3, with D hard to call. This CDR3 is 16 amino acids long. V lost 1 base and J lost 4, with 15 bases in between. In germline, CDR1 is LGHNA, CDR2 YNFKEQ. The DNA for the CDR3 is TGTGCCAGCAGCCAAGGGGCGGCTAGTTTGGCAGATACGCAGTATTTT. It specifies CASSQGAASLADTQYF.

This clone was recorded many times. V gene TRBV4-3 combines with J gene TRBJ1-1; TRBD1 matches 11 bases. After removal of 1 base from V and 3 bases from J, the junction contained 4 bases not matched to a gene. This CDR3 has 16 amino acids. Per the germline V gene, CDR1 is LGHNA and CDR2 is YSLEER. The CDR3 bases are TGCGCCAGCAGCCAAGGGACAGGGGGCGCGGACACTGAAGCTTTCTTT. This sequence encodes CASSQGTGGADTEAFF.

The table lists this clone with a count of one. The chain combines TRBV6-5 with TRBJ2-7; TRBD2 matches 14 bases. Germline V CDR1 and CDR2: MNHEY, SVGAGI. This CDR3 contains 14 residues. V gave up 5 bases and J gave up 12 bases; unmatched junction bases: 9. The CDR3 DNA reads TGTGCCAGCAGTACCGGGACTAGCGGGAGTCGGCGGTACTTC. As protein: CASSTGTSGSRRYF.

Ten or more counts support this clone. The chain couples TRBV14 to TRBJ1-1; a weak D match, TRBD1 (5 bases). CDR3 size: 16 residues. From germline, CDR1 is SGHDN and CDR2 FVKESK. Trimming pared 3 bases from V and 3 bases from J, leaving 17 bases between. CDR3 amino acids: CASSHFRAGGDTEAFF. The CDR3 nucleotides are TGTGCCAGCAGCCATTTCAGGGCGGGTGGGGACACTGAAGCTTTCTTT.

This clone was picked up a small number of times. A read error is possible here, since a much larger clone lies one base away. CDR3 in amino acids: CAIRTSTDTQYF. DNA for the CDR3: TGTGCCATCAGGACTAGCACAGATACGCAGTATTTT. V usage is TRBV10-3 and J usage is TRBJ2-3; D call uncertain. CDR3 length equals 12 residues. The germline gives CDR1 ENHRY, CDR2 SYGVKD. Trimming stripped 6 bases from V and 0 bases from J, with 4 bases between.

The sample holds many counts of this clone. The V call is TRBV29-1, the J call TRBJ2-3; TRBD2 aligns across 11 bases. Germline assignment: CDR1 SQVTM and CDR2 ANQGSEA. J lost 6 bases, V lost 1 base, and 9 bases had no gene match. The CDR3 runs to 16 residues. The DNA of the CDR3 is TGCAGCGTTGAAGGACTAGCGGGATCGGAACACGATACGCAGTATTTT. This translates into CSVEGLAGSEHDTQYF.

This clone turned up a few times. CDR3 in DNA: TGTGCCAGCAGCTTAGAACTAGCAGCCTACGAGCAGTACTTC. Translating gives CASSLELAAYEQYF. The chain has TRBV7-2 and TRBJ2-7; tentatively, D is TRBD2 (6 bases). Germline-derived CDR1 and CDR2 are SGHTA and FQGNSA. CDR3 size: 14 residues. V gave up 1 base and J gave up 2 bases, with 9 bases separating them.

The chain links TRBV27 to TRBJ1-5, with D perhaps matching TRBD1 (5 bases). The CDR3 is made up of 13 amino acids. V was pared by 4 bases and J by 8 bases, with 12 bases between. From germline, CDR1 is MNHEY and CDR2 SMNVEV (reference sequence). The CDR3 here is CASSSNLGEPQHF. Here the CDR3 DNA reads TGTGCCAGCAGTTCGAACCTAGGGGAGCCCCAGCATTTT.

On this clone: This sample includes further DNA sequences coding for the same CDR3. This rearrangement joins TRBV28 to TRBJ2-7, with 9 positions matching TRBD1. The CDR3 consists of 15 residues. Unmatched junction bases numbered 3, after V lost 1 base and J lost 2 bases. Looked up from germline, CDR1 is MDHEN and CDR2 is SYDVKM. CDR3 residues: CASSLLGTGPYEQYF. DNA of the CDR3: TGTGCCAGCAGTTTATTAGGGACAGGGCCCTACGAGCAGTACTTC.

This chain uses TRBV6-6 with TRBJ1-2; D possibly corresponds to TRBD1 (5 bases). Deletions cut 6 bases from V and 9 bases from J, with 26 bases between. Germline V CDR1 and CDR2: MNHNY, SVGAGI (reference sequence). The CDR3 runs 16 residues. The CDR3 nucleotides are TGTGCCAGCAGGCTAGAGGGACTTGGTCAGATATATCGCTACACCTTC. Amino acids: CASRLEGLGQIYRYTF.

This clone has ten or more counts. The chain combines TRBV19 with TRBJ2-1, with 13 bases lining up with TRBD2. The CDR3 consists of 17 residues. Germline V gives CDR1 LNHDA, CDR2 SQIVND (reference sequence). The J segment lost 6 bases and the V segment lost 0 bases, leaving 5 bases of the junction unmatched. Here the CDR3 DNA reads TGTGCCAGTAGTATAGATCCCAGGACTAGCGGGAGCAATGAGCAGTTCTTC. Protein sequence: CASSIDPRTSGSNEQFF. The entire variable domain, with the rest obtained from reference TRBV19 and TRBJ2-1, is as follows: DGGITQSPKYLFRKEGQNVTLSCEQNLNHDAMYWYRQDPGQGLRLIYYSQIVNDFQKGDIAEGYSVSREKKESFPLTVTSAQKNPTAFYLCASSIDPRTSGSNEQFFGPGTRLTVL.